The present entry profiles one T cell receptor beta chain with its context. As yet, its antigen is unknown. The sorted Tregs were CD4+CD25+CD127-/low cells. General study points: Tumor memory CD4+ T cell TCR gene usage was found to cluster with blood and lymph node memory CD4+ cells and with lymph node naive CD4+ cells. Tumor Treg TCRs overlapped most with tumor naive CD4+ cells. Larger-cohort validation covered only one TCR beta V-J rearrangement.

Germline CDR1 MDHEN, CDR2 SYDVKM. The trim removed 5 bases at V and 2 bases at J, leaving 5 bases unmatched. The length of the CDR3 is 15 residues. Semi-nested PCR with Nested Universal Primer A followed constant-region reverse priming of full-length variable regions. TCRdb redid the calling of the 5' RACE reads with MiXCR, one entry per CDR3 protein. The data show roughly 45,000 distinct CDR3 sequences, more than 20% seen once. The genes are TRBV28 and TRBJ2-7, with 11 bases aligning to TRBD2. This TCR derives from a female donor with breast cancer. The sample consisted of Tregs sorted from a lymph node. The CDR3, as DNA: TGTGCCAGCAGTGTCAAGGGACTAGCGGCCTACGAGCAGTACTTC. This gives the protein CASSVKGLAAYEQYF.